This record covers a single T cell receptor (beta chain). Its matching antigen is unknown. Primers included in the PCR were 60 Vbeta and 13 Jbeta primers. Original data processing: Among the unique TCR beta chains that a later analysis counted, about 79 million in all, 9.5 million to 11 million were shared. Using immunoSEQ multiplex PCR, the repertoire was profiled, and TCRdb retains in-frame clones only, with some absent. V and J calls and clone size come straight from that table; D and trimming were deduced from the DNA. The table shows 150,000 to 180,000 clones, with roughly 79% occurring only once. This CDR3 comprises 13 residues. The germline V and J ends were trimmed by 2 bases and 3 bases, with 8 bases remaining between them. Germline V gene sequence: CDR1 SGHRS, CDR2 YFSETQ. These data are taken from a study of cytomegalovirus exposure and HLA in healthy donors. The study's findings and limits: Most CMV-associated TCR beta chains appeared HLA-restricted in a later analysis. Later on, an analysis tied approximately 15,000 TCR beta sequences to HLA alleles at 0.05 false discovery rate.

This TCR came from a man in his late teens or twenties in good health and CMV-seronegative. The specimen sequenced was PBMCs. This sequence joins TRBV5-1 and TRBJ1-1; D unclear. The CDR3 here is CASSFGRYTEAFF. CDR3 nucleotides: TGCGCCAGCAGCTTTGGCCGATACACTGAAGCTTTCTTT.